The 9 T cell receptor beta chains listed next were all sequenced from one sample in a study of blood T cell repertoires in COVID-19. Sequenced by immunoSEQ multiplex PCR; TCRdb stores in-frame clones only, minus some. Here the sample spans about 89,000 clones, about 83% being singletons. Sequenced input: peripheral blood. These receptors all come from a man between 65 and 85 years old with COVID-19, enrolled during active disease.

This clone was observed a handful of times. The chain is built from TRBV20-1 and TRBJ2-7; TRBD2 agrees at 11 bases. Germline values: CDR1 DFQATT, CDR2 SNEGSKA (reference sequence). The CDR3 contains 14 residues. V dropped 3 bases and J dropped 5; count of bases not matched to a gene: 6. The CDR3 sequence: CSASSGGVVHEQYF. The CDR3, as DNA: TGCAGTGCTAGTAGCGGGGGGGTTGTACACGAGCAGTACTTC.

J is TRBJ2-2 and V is TRBV7-7, with D tentatively TRBD1 (5 bases). Germline-derived CDR1 and CDR2 are SSHAT and FNYEAQ (reference sequence). This CDR3 has 14 amino acids. Trimming stripped 2 bases from V and 7 bases from J, with 11 bases between. The CDR3: CASSLSQGNGELFF. The CDR3, as DNA: TGTGCCAGCAGCTTAAGCCAGGGTAACGGGGAGCTGTTTTTT.

The table lists this clone with a few counts. The chain employs TRBV18 and TRBJ1-2; D call uncertain. Per the germline V gene, CDR1 is KGHSH and CDR2 is LQKENI. V shed 1 base and J shed 4 bases, with 13 bases lying between them. The CDR3 sequence is 15 residues long. The chain's CDR3 is CASSPQRSEGYGYTF. Here the CDR3 DNA reads TGTGCCAGCTCACCACAAAGGTCGGAGGGCTATGGCTACACCTTC.

The chain combines TRBV11-2 with TRBJ2-1; 10 bases agree with TRBD2. Per the germline V gene, CDR1 is SGHAT and CDR2 is FQNNGV. V was pared by 4 bases and J by 2 bases, with 11 bases of the junction left unmatched. The CDR3 loop spans 18 amino acids. The CDR3 is CASSSRLAGETPYNEQFF. The DNA for the CDR3 is TGTGCCAGCAGCTCACGGCTAGCGGGAGAAACACCCTACAATGAGCAGTTCTTC.

The chain is built from TRBV3-1 (or the pseudogene TRBV3-2) and TRBJ2-4, with D possibly matching TRBD2 (6 bases). Trimming cost V 2 bases and J 7 bases, with 15 bases left between them. Germline assignment: CDR1 LGHDT and CDR2 YNNKEL (reference sequence). The CDR3 is 15 residues long. CDR3 DNA: TGTGCCAGCAGCCAATCTACGGGAGTGGGGAACATTCAGTACTTC. As protein: CASSQSTGVGNIQYF.

The chain recombines TRBV7-2 with TRBJ1-1; TRBD1 matches at 11 bases. The CDR3 loop spans 14 amino acids. V was pared by 5 bases and J by 12 bases, with 11 bases of the junction left unmatched. Germline V gene data show CDR1 as SGHTA and CDR2 as FQGNSA. In DNA, the CDR3 is TGTGCCAGCAGCCCGAGCGGGACAGGGGGAATGTCTTTCTTT. Translation: CASSPSGTGGMSFF.

The chain joins TRBV7-2 to TRBJ2-3; 10 nucleotides match TRBD1. V was clipped by 4 bases and J by 7 bases; unmatched bases: 11. This CDR3 is 16 amino acids long. Germline loops: CDR1 SGHTA, CDR2 FQGNSA. In DNA form, the CDR3 reads TGTGCCAGCAGCTCCTCCCGGACAGGGGGAACAAATACGCAGTATTTT. The encoded protein is CASSSSRTGGTNTQYF.

The chain uses TRBV5-4 and TRBJ2-1; weak D call: TRBD2 (5 bases). Between the trimmed V and J ends, which lost 4 bases and 9 bases, there was a span of 11 bases. The CDR3 is 12 amino acids. The V gene's germline CDR1 is SGHNT and CDR2 YYREEE (reference sequence). CDR3 coding DNA: TGTGCCAGCAGCCATGTTGCGGGTGAGCAGTTCTTC. It encodes CASSHVAGEQFF.

This clone was seen a few times. The rearrangement uses TRBV12-3 or TRBV12-4 and TRBJ1-1; 7 bases align to TRBD1. V lost 6 bases to trimming and J lost 8 bases; unmatched junction nucleotides: 6. The CDR3 sequence is 12 residues long. Here the CDR3 reads CASRYRDREAFF. The CDR3 nucleotides read TGTGCCAGCAGGTACCGGGACAGAGAAGCTTTCTTT.